These 30 T cell receptor beta chains came from one sample sequenced in a study of T cells in Graves' hyperthyroidism and ophthalmopathy. Researchers amplified the TCR beta CDR3 regions from RNA transcripts. The TCR CDR3 was amplified in a first-round RT-PCR using the HTBI primer set. TCRdb itself ran the multiplex PCR reads through MiXCR, one entry per CDR3 protein. The profile shows approximately 610,000 distinct CDR3 sequences, around 15% of them singletons. Source material: blood. These receptors were collected from a woman aged 40 to 55 with Graves' ophthalmopathy.

This clonotype was detected ten times or more. The genes are TRBV20-1 and TRBJ2-7, with D hard to call. The ends were cut back, 3 bases at V and 7 bases at J, with 13 bases in the middle. In germline, CDR1 is DFQATT, CDR2 SNEGSKA (reference sequence). This CDR3 has 12 residues. Written as DNA, the CDR3 is TGCAGTGCTAGTAAGTTAGAGTTGGAGCAGTACTTC. Translated: CSASKLELEQYF.

Note on this clonotype: A much more abundant neighbour one base away suggests this may be a read error. The V call is TRBV5-1, the J call TRBJ1-1, with D possibly TRBD1 on 5 matching bases. The CDR3 is 12 residues long. CDR1 and CDR2 (germline): SGHRS, YFSETQ. Trimming took 1 base from V and 10 from J, leaving 11 bases between them. The CDR3 DNA reads TGCGCCAGCAGCTTGAATCAGGGAGGAGCTTTCTTT. This translates into CASSLNQGGAFF.

The table lists this clonotype with many counts. The J gene is TRBJ1-1, the V gene TRBV5-1, with D perhaps TRBD1 (5 bases). Trimming removed 4 bases from V and 0 bases from J, with 13 bases in between. The CDR3 is 15 residues long. Germline CDR1 is SGHRS and CDR2 is YFSETQ. The CDR3 bases are TGCGCCAGCAGCCTGGGACCTCATATGAACACTGAAGCTTTCTTT. Protein: CASSLGPHMNTEAFF.

This clonotype was observed a handful of times. This chain connects TRBV29-1 to TRBJ2-2; D not certain. Germline CDR1 is SQVTM and CDR2 is ANQGSEA. V was cut by 7 bases and J by 6 bases, with 15 bases left in between. The CDR3 spans 13 residues. This chain's CDR3 is CSARELESGELFF. The CDR3 region has the DNA TGCAGCGCTCGCGAGTTGGAGTCCGGGGAGCTGTTTTTT.

This chain uses TRBV4-1 with TRBJ2-7, with D perhaps matching TRBD2 (6 bases). The germline CDR1 and CDR2 sequences are MGHRA and YSYEKL. CDR3 length equals 12 residues. Between the trimmed V and J ends, which lost 2 bases and 7 bases, there was a span of 9 bases. The CDR3 sequence: CASSQNAGEQYF. Written as DNA, the CDR3 is TGCGCCAGCAGCCAAAATGCGGGGGAGCAGTACTTC.

This clonotype has ten or more counts. J is TRBJ1-3 and V is TRBV12-5; D perhaps matches TRBD1 (5 bases). Germline lookup yields CDR1 LGHNT and CDR2 FRNRAP. Trimming took off 5 bases at V and 0 bases at J, with 8 bases between the two ends. The CDR3 runs 14 residues. CDR3 coding DNA: TGTGCTAGTGGTACGGGACTCTCTGGAAACACCATATATTTT. It yields the protein CASGTGLSGNTIYF.

The chain couples TRBV5-6 to TRBJ1-2; D is ambiguous. Germline V gene lookup returns CDR1 SGHDT and CDR2 YYEEEE. The CDR3 length is 14 residues. Between the trimmed V and J ends, which lost 5 bases and 4 bases, there was a span of 15 bases. CDR3 loop: CASSLVSGSYGYTF. For the CDR3, the DNA is TGTGCCAGCAGTCTTGTGTCCGGGAGCTATGGCTACACCTTC.

There are many counts of this clonotype. The chain links TRBV6-1 to TRBJ2-2; a possible D gene is TRBD2 (5 bases). Germline V gene lookup returns CDR1 MNHNS and CDR2 SASEGT. Trimming removed 7 bases at V and 5 bases at J, with 14 bases between. The CDR3 consists of 14 residues. CDR3 DNA sequence: TGTGCCAGCACACCCCGGAGCGGAACCGGGGAGCTGTTTTTT. This sequence encodes CASTPRSGTGELFF.

The chain couples TRBV7-2 to TRBJ2-7; 9 bases line up with TRBD2. The germline V gene has CDR1 SGHTA and CDR2 FQGNSA. J gave up 0 bases and V 10 bases, and 7 bases lay outside the gene matches. The CDR3 contains 14 residues. DNA of the CDR3: TGTGCCATCCCCCTAGCGGGGCCCTCCTACGAGCAGTACTTC. Translation: CAIPLAGPSYEQYF.

This chain links TRBV7-2 with TRBJ1-2; TRBD1 might be the D (5 bases). This CDR3 has 14 amino acids. The germline V gene encodes CDR1 SGHTA and CDR2 FQGNSA. Between the trimmed V and J ends, which lost 1 base and 6 bases, there was a span of 12 bases. As DNA, the CDR3 is TGTGCCAGCAGCTTAGTGGGGACTTGGGATGGCTACACCTTC. The encoded protein is CASSLVGTWDGYTF.

This clonotype was seen a single time. This chain joins TRBV4-2 and TRBJ2-5; unclear D gene. The V and J ends lost 5 bases and 2 bases respectively, with 9 bases between them. This CDR3 is 13 amino acids long. Looked up from germline, CDR1 is LGHNA and CDR2 is YNFKEQ. The CDR3 nucleotides read TGTGCCAGCAGCACGAGGTTGCAAGAGACCCAGTACTTC. It codes for CASSTRLQETQYF.

This clonotype was counted at least ten times. One junction end does not reproduce the germline sequence, and a read error may be involved. The gene calls are TRBV28 and TRBJ2-7; D is perhaps TRBD1 or TRBD2 (5 bases each). This CDR3 comprises 12 residues. Germline V gene data show CDR1 as MDHEN and CDR2 as SYDVKM. Written as DNA, the CDR3 is TGTGCCAGCAGCTCTCTCCCAACCCTGGGGGACTTC. Its protein is CASSSLPTLGDF.

This clonotype showed up just a few times. The DNA for the CDR3 is TGTGCCAGCAGCTTAGAACATCCCTTCTACGAGCAGTACTTC. It encodes CASSLEHPFYEQYF. This sequence joins TRBV7-2 and TRBJ2-7, with unresolved D. The CDR3 contains 14 residues. Germline values: CDR1 SGHTA, CDR2 FQGNSA. The ends were cut back, 1 base at V and 3 bases at J, with 10 bases in the middle.

Ten or more counts support this clonotype. The chain joins TRBV20-1 to TRBJ2-7; the match to TRBD2 covers 12 bases. The CDR3 covers 14 residues. From germline, CDR1 is DFQATT and CDR2 SNEGSKA (reference sequence). V shed 5 bases, J shed 4 bases, and the junction held 6 bases outside the gene matches. CDR3 protein: CSADMTSGSYEQYF. CDR3 nucleotide sequence: TGCAGTGCTGACATGACTAGCGGGAGTTACGAGCAGTACTTC.

This clonotype was seen ten or more times. V and J are TRBV7-2 and TRBJ2-3; D not resolved. V gave up 5 bases and J gave up 2 bases, with 5 bases separating them. CDR1 SGHTA and CDR2 FQGNSA come from the germline V gene. The CDR3 consists of 12 residues. The CDR3 spells CASSKPTDTQYF. In DNA form, the CDR3 reads TGTGCCAGCAGCAAACCCACAGATACGCAGTATTTT.

This clonotype came up many times. This chain connects TRBV6-5 to TRBJ1-2; D is perhaps TRBD1 (6 bases). The CDR3 spans 16 residues. Trimming pared 0 bases from V and 2 bases from J, leaving 13 bases between. Germline values: CDR1 MNHEY, CDR2 SVGAGI. This CDR3 is CASSYSRGVHNYGYTF. CDR3 nucleotide sequence: TGTGCCAGCAGTTACTCGAGGGGGGTTCACAACTATGGCTACACCTTC.

This clonotype was seen many times. An end of the junction does not agree with germline; a read error may underlie this. The CDR3 sequence: CASSLTGEETQYF. DNA of the CDR3: TGTGCCAGCAGCCTCACAGGGGAAGAGACCCAGTACTTC. The V gene is TRBV5-1, the J gene TRBJ2-5, with TRBD1 identical over 7 bases. The germline CDR1 and CDR2 sequences are SGHRS and YFSETQ. The CDR3 consists of 13 residues.

The sample holds many counts of this clonotype. The chain recombines TRBV10-3 with TRBJ2-7, with 9 bases lining up with TRBD1. Germline lookup yields CDR1 ENHRY and CDR2 SYGVKD. V lost 5 bases to trimming and J lost 6 bases; unmatched junction nucleotides: 14. The CDR3 spans 16 residues. CDR3 sequence: CAISQPSGTGLGEQYF. The DNA for the CDR3 is TGTGCCATCAGTCAACCCTCCGGGACAGGGTTGGGCGAGCAGTACTTC.

This clonotype was found many times. This chain uses TRBV20-1 with TRBJ2-7; 11 bases fit TRBD2. V shed 7 bases, J shed 4 bases, and the junction held 6 bases outside the gene matches. The CDR3 spans 13 residues. Germline CDR1 DFQATT, CDR2 SNEGSKA (reference sequence). The CDR3 DNA follows: TGCAGTGTCCAACTAGCGGGAGAATACGAGCAGTACTTC. Translation: CSVQLAGEYEQYF.

At least ten counts were recorded for this clonotype. The V and J genes are TRBV7-2 and TRBJ2-4; D is uncertain. Trimming stripped 1 base from V and 3 bases from J, with 10 bases between. Germline values: CDR1 SGHTA, CDR2 FQGNSA. The CDR3 runs 15 residues. In DNA form, the CDR3 reads TGTGCCAGCAGCTTAGAACTACTCGGCAAAAACATTCAGTACTTC. This sequence encodes CASSLELLGKNIQYF.

This clonotype was seen ten or more times. The genes are TRBV30 and TRBJ2-7; TRBD1 agrees at 10 bases. The ends lost 3 bases at V and 3 bases at J; junction bases unmatched: 2. The CDR3 consists of 13 residues. Germline-derived CDR1 and CDR2 are GTSNPN and SVGIG (reference sequence). The CDR3 DNA reads as TGTGCCTGGAGAGGACAGGGGGGCTACGAGCAGTACTTC. Amino acids: CAWRGQGGYEQYF.

This clonotype was observed at least ten times. The rearrangement uses TRBV5-6 and TRBJ2-3; D could derive from TRBD1 or TRBD2 (5 bases each). Trimming removed 4 bases from V and 0 bases from J, with 15 bases in between. The CDR3 is 16 residues long. CDR1 is SGHDT and CDR2 is YYEEEE in the germline V gene. The CDR3, as DNA: TGTGCCAGCAGCATAATGGGGGTTTCTAGCACAGATACGCAGTATTTT. Its translation: CASSIMGVSSTDTQYF.

This chain uses TRBV28 with TRBJ2-7, with D maybe TRBD1 (6 bases). There are 17 residues in the CDR3. Trimming removed 2 bases from V and 2 bases from J, with 19 bases in between. The germline gives CDR1 MDHEN, CDR2 SYDVKM. CDR3 sequence reads: CASSLKPQGRFPYEQYF. DNA of the CDR3: TGTGCCAGCAGTTTAAAGCCCCAGGGGCGGTTTCCCTACGAGCAGTACTTC.

This chain joins TRBV6-5 and TRBJ2-2, with D possibly matching TRBD2 (5 bases). The germline V gene has CDR1 MNHEY and CDR2 SVGAGI. This CDR3 has 14 residues. The V and J ends lost 2 bases and 6 bases respectively, with 10 bases between them. CDR3 coding DNA: TGTGCCAGCAGTTACAGAGGGATTCCCGGGGAGCTGTTTTTT. This translates into CASSYRGIPGELFF.

This clonotype was seen ten or more times. The V and J genes are TRBV4-1 and TRBJ1-1, with no clear D. V was trimmed by 0 bases and J by 1 base, leaving 6 bases between them. CDR1 and CDR2 (germline): MGHRA, YSYEKL. This CDR3 region has 14 residues. The CDR3 sequence is CASSQDVENTEAFF. CDR3 bases: TGCGCCAGCAGCCAAGATGTGGAGAACACTGAAGCTTTCTTT.

This clonotype was detected many times. The chain combines TRBV7-8 with TRBJ2-7; D uncertain. V was clipped by 1 base and J by 4 bases, with 2 bases between them. CDR1 is SGHVS and CDR2 is FQNEAQ in the germline V gene. The CDR3 has 11 residues. The CDR3 region has the DNA TGTGCCAGCAGCTTAGAGTACGAGCAGTACTTC. It is translated as CASSLEYEQYF.

The gene calls are TRBV11-1 and TRBJ2-7, with 10 nucleotides matching TRBD2. V was pared by 4 bases and J by 3 bases, with 9 bases of the junction left unmatched. The germline V gene has CDR1 SGHAT and CDR2 FQDESV (reference sequence). CDR3 length: 16 residues. The CDR3 reads CASSSTTSGMGYEQYF. As DNA, the CDR3 is TGTGCCAGCAGCTCAACCACTAGCGGGATGGGCTACGAGCAGTACTTC.

This clonotype came up many times. This chain uses TRBV28 with TRBJ1-5; 11 positions match TRBD1. The CDR3 spans 16 residues. V gave up 2 bases and J gave up 5 bases; unmatched junction bases: 5. Per germline, CDR1 MDHEN and CDR2 SYDVKM. CDR3 protein: CASSLRDRGSYQPQHF. CDR3 DNA sequence: TGTGCCAGCAGTTTAAGGGACAGGGGGTCGTATCAGCCCCAGCATTTT.

This clonotype was recorded at least ten times. The chain uses TRBV20-1 and TRBJ2-7, with 8 bases fitting TRBD1. Trimming removed 3 bases from V and 9 bases from J; junction bases left unmatched: 16. CDR1 and CDR2 from the germline V gene are DFQATT and SNEGSKA (reference sequence). CDR3 length equals 15 residues. CDR3 loop: CSASGRDRTMVGQYF. DNA for the CDR3: TGCAGTGCTAGTGGCCGGGACAGGACCATGGTTGGGCAGTACTTC.

This clonotype was detected ten times or more. The V call is TRBV28, the J call TRBJ2-2, with D tentatively TRBD1 or TRBD2 (5 bases each). Germline CDR1 is MDHEN and CDR2 is SYDVKM. Trimming shortened V by 7 bases and J by 7 bases, and 22 bases separated the two germline ends. The CDR3 contains 16 residues. As DNA, the CDR3 is TGTGCCAGCACGCAAAGTGGGGGAAGGGGTGGCGGGGAGCTGTTTTTT. Its protein is CASTQSGGRGGGELFF.